This T cell receptor (beta chain) was profiled in a study of yellow fever vaccine responses in identical twins. V lost 0 bases, J lost 2 bases, and 9 bases stayed unmatched. Per the germline V gene, CDR1 is LNHNV and CDR2 is YYDKDF (reference sequence). CDR3 size: 17 residues. Study conclusions and caveats: Twins reportedly mounted vaccine T cell responses that seemed partly convergent, partly personalized.

Comments on this clonotype: Antigen unknown.

MiXCR, run by TCRdb on the RT-PCR reads, gives a single entry per CDR3 protein. The profile covers more than 15,000 distinct CDR3 sequences, with nearly 70% appearing a single time and roughly 2% taken by the ten largest. The rearrangement joins TRBV15 to TRBJ1-1, with TRBD1 matching 7 bases. The receptor comes from a woman in her late teens or twenties who received the yellow fever vaccine. Here the sequenced sample was T cells from blood (PBMCs), unsorted or a sorted subset (not recorded which), taken before or after yellow fever vaccination (not recorded which). CDR3 in DNA: TGTGCCACCAGCAGAGAAGGGGGCAGAGGTTACAACACTGAAGCTTTCTTT. Its translation: CATSREGGRGYNTEAFF.